A single T cell receptor (beta chain) is shown here with its context. What it binds is not known. These data originate in a study of identical twins. General observations from the study: Conclusions relied on cross-sectional statistical analysis, not following the same donors.

This CDR3 is 13 amino acids long. Germline V CDR1 and CDR2: SQVTM, ANQGSEA. V lost 6 bases to trimming and J lost 4 bases; unmatched junction nucleotides: 6. Using its own MiXCR run on the 5' RACE reads, TCRdb lists one record per CDR3 protein. The sample shows 400,000 to 550,000 distinct CDR3 sequences, 20% to 25% of them seen only once. The same sample was also studied in work on T cells expressing NK-cell markers. That report adds: In more than five donors, dominant CD3+CD56+NKG2C+ clones formed roughly 1.0-7.5% of CD8+ cells.

Sequencing was carried out using CD4+ T cells sorted from blood. The origin of this receptor is a woman aged 18 to 35 in good health. This sequence joins TRBV29-1 and TRBJ2-1, with 7 bases fitting TRBD1. The DNA of the CDR3 is TGCAGCGTGAGGGACAGCTTTTACAATGAGCAGTTCTTC. It is translated as CSVRDSFYNEQFF.